The 15 T cell receptor beta chains reported below all come from one sample, sequenced in a study of T cells in localized non-small cell lung cancer. Profiling relied on immunoSEQ multiplex PCR, and the TCRdb table lists in-frame clones only, not all of them. This repertoire shows approximately 70,000 clones, roughly nine tenths found once; its top ten account for 20% to 25%. The sequences come from peripheral blood, collected before any cancer treatment. The receptors here all came from a male donor aged 60 or over with stage III squamous cell lung carcinoma.

V is TRBV28 and J is TRBJ2-1; maybe TRBD2 (7 bases). This CDR3 spans 15 amino acids. Trimming removed 7 bases from V and 4 bases from J, with 17 bases in between. Germline CDR1 MDHEN, CDR2 SYDVKM. CDR3 amino acids: CASTEGGGPYNEQFF. The CDR3 region has the DNA TGTGCCAGCACTGAAGGGGGGGGGCCTTACAATGAGCAGTTCTTC.

The genes are TRBV18 and TRBJ1-5; D is ambiguous. CDR1 and CDR2 from the germline V gene are KGHSH and LQKENI. The CDR3 contains 16 residues. V was shortened by 2 bases and J by 0 bases, with 11 bases between the two germline ends. The CDR3 nucleotides are TGTGCCAGCTCACCAACAAGACCGGGTAGCAATCAGCCCCAGCATTTT. Protein: CASSPTRPGSNQPQHF.

This clone was counted between two and nine times. The chain employs TRBV15 and TRBJ1-1; D possibly corresponds to TRBD1 (5 bases). The CDR3 runs 14 residues. Trimming took off 0 bases at V and 8 bases at J, with 13 bases between the two ends. CDR1 and CDR2 (germline): LNHNV, YYDKDF (reference sequence). CDR3 nucleotides: TGTGCCACCAGCAGAGATCGGGGCCGGTTCGAAGCTTTCTTT. This gives the protein CATSRDRGRFEAFF.

V is TRBV6-1 and J is TRBJ2-1; D could derive from TRBD1 or TRBD2 (5 bases each). Germline V lookup: CDR1 MNHNS, CDR2 SASEGT. The CDR3 totals 14 residues. V was cut by 8 bases and J by 7 bases, with 18 bases left in between. The CDR3 region has the DNA TGTGCCAGCCTCCGGGACGGATTAACTAATGAGCAGTTCTTC. Translated, it gives CASLRDGLTNEQFF.

The chain recombines TRBV19 with TRBJ1-5, with D unresolved. CDR1 LNHDA and CDR2 SQIVND come from the germline V gene (reference sequence). Trimming stripped 5 bases from V and 3 bases from J, with 8 bases between. The CDR3 contains 13 residues. DNA for the CDR3: TGTGCCAGTAGTCCTGGGCCCAATCAGCCCCAGCATTTT. Translation gives CASSPGPNQPQHF.

Only one count was recorded for this clone. The J gene is TRBJ1-1, the V gene TRBV28; D remains unclear. CDR1 is MDHEN and CDR2 is SYDVKM in the germline V gene. CDR3 size: 14 residues. Trimming stripped 6 bases from V and 0 bases from J, with 11 bases between. DNA for the CDR3: TGTGCCAGCAGGCCCGACGGATTGAACACTGAAGCTTTCTTT. It specifies CASRPDGLNTEAFF.

The chain is built from TRBV9 and TRBJ2-3; 13 bases map to TRBD2. Germline V gives CDR1 SGDLS, CDR2 YYNGEE. J was trimmed by 5 bases and V by 4 bases; bases with no gene match: 10. CDR3 size: 17 residues. The CDR3, as DNA: TGTGCCAGCAGCACGACTAGCGGGGGGACCGCAGGAGATACGCAGTATTTT. Translation gives CASSTTSGGTAGDTQYF.

The chain carries TRBV19 and TRBJ1-2; maybe TRBD1 (6 bases). Germline CDR1 is LNHDA and CDR2 is SQIVND (reference sequence). The ends were cut back, 6 bases at V and 2 bases at J, with 13 bases in the middle. The CDR3 length is 14 residues. Written as DNA, the CDR3 is TGTGCCAGTAGGTCGGACAGCTCAAACTATGGCTACACCTTC. It encodes CASRSDSSNYGYTF. Full variable domain (outside the CDR3, taken from reference TRBV19 and TRBJ1-2): DGGITQSPKYLFRKEGQNVTLSCEQNLNHDAMYWYRQDPGQGLRLIYYSQIVNDFQKGDIAEGYSVSREKKESFPLTVTSAQKNPTAFYLCASRSDSSNYGYTFGSGTRLTVV.

The table lists this clone with a few counts. The CDR3 DNA follows: TGTGCCAGCAGTGAAGTTGAAGCTTTCTTT. Its translation is CASSEVEAFF. The rearrangement joins TRBV2 to TRBJ1-1; D ambiguous. The CDR3 consists of 10 residues. V lost 1 base and J lost 7, with 1 base in between. CDR1 and CDR2 (germline): SNHLY, FYNNEI.

The chain has TRBV13 and TRBJ2-7, with D perhaps matching TRBD2 (5 bases). Germline CDR1 PRHDT, CDR2 FYEKMQ (reference sequence). Between the trimmed V and J ends, which lost 4 bases and 3 bases, there was a span of 7 bases. The CDR3 has 12 amino acids. The CDR3 nucleotides are TGTGCCAGCAGCTCGGACTTCTACGAGCAGTACTTC. Translating it yields CASSSDFYEQYF.

The chain is built from TRBV7-2 and TRBJ2-7, with D perhaps TRBD1 (6 bases). Germline V gene lookup returns CDR1 SGHTA and CDR2 FQGNSA. The V end lost 4 bases, the J end lost 5 bases, and 12 bases lay between the germline ends. This CDR3 comprises 13 residues. The CDR3 sequence is CASSSRQDHEQYF. In DNA, the CDR3 is TGTGCCAGCAGCTCTCGACAGGACCACGAGCAGTACTTC. Filled out from reference TRBV7-2 and TRBJ2-7, the complete variable domain reads GAGVSQSPSNKVTEKGKDVELRCDPISGHTALYWYRQSLGQGLEFLIYFQGNSAPDKSGLPSDRFSAERTGGSVSTLTIQRTQQEDSAVYLCASSSRQDHEQYFGPGTRLTVT.

This chain uses TRBV5-1 with TRBJ1-1; possible D gene TRBD1, 5 bases. Trimming left V 6 bases short and J 11 bases short, with 23 bases between. Germline-derived CDR1 and CDR2 are SGHRS and YFSETQ. This CDR3 comprises 14 residues. The CDR3 reads CASNYDPGTPGAFF. The CDR3 DNA follows: TGCGCCAGCAACTATGACCCAGGGACGCCTGGCGCTTTCTTT.

The rearrangement joins TRBV6-1 to TRBJ2-7, with a weak D call TRBD1 (5 bases). The CDR3 is 14 amino acids. Germline loops: CDR1 MNHNS, CDR2 SASEGT. Trimming removed 6 bases at V and 4 bases at J, with 16 bases between. CDR3 nucleotide sequence: TGTGCCAGCAGCATCAACCCTTCAGGGTACGAGCAGTACGTC. It encodes CASSINPSGYEQYV.

This chain joins TRBV7-6 and TRBJ1-2; the D gene is possibly TRBD1 (5 bases). This CDR3 spans 13 amino acids. Germline values: CDR1 SGHVS, CDR2 FNYEAQ. Trimming took off 6 bases at V and 8 bases at J, with 16 bases between the two ends. Here the CDR3 DNA reads TGTGCCAGCAGTCCCAGGGAAGGAAGAGGCTACACCTTC. Translating it yields CASSPREGRGYTF.

The genes are TRBV19 and TRBJ2-5; TRBD2 matches at 9 bases. After removal of 6 bases from V and 1 base from J, the junction contained 6 bases not matched to a gene. Germline V CDR1 and CDR2: LNHDA, SQIVND (reference sequence). The CDR3 runs to 15 residues. CDR3 in DNA: TGTGCCAGTAGCATCCTAGCGGGGCCCCAAGAGACCCAGTACTTC. Amino acid sequence: CASSILAGPQETQYF.